This entry describes one TCR beta chain. The data belong to a study of a mutant IDH1 vaccine in newly diagnosed glioma. Some clones are missing from TCRdb's copy, which holds only in-frame ones; the method was immunoSEQ multiplex PCR. The top ten clones hold about 21% of a sample with 50,000 to 65,000 clones, 80% to 90% of them seen once. The sample's time point: baseline, week 1 (first vaccination visit). Treatment specified: pre-vaccination baseline after standard-of-care therapy. Per germline, CDR1 SGHRS and CDR2 YFSETQ. The CDR3 has 14 residues. V was cut by 4 bases and J by 5 bases, with 15 bases left in between.

Specimen: PBMCs, collected from a glioma patient treated with radiotherapy, temozolomide or both. The receptor comes from a man between 18 and 35 years old with glioma. This chain uses TRBV5-1 with TRBJ1-1; TRBD1 might be the D (5 bases). CDR3 protein: CASSPQMWGTEAFF. Written as DNA, the CDR3 is TGCGCCAGCAGCCCGCAGATGTGGGGGACTGAAGCTTTCTTT.